This TCR beta chain was sequenced during a study of identical twins. Study outcomes and limitations: Invariant MAIT and iNKT cells could partly confound zero-insertion analyses. Less excess twin sharing appeared in beta out-of-frame sequences. There were fewer insertions in abundant cord blood beta clonotypes, but memory repertoires showed no such pattern. Models came in too low on out-of-frame TCR alpha sharing in monozygotic twins.

This clonotype was recorded a few times. Its antigen is unidentified. TCRdb recomputed calls from the 5' RACE reads with MiXCR, one row per CDR3 protein. The sample lists around 1.7 million distinct CDR3 sequences, roughly a third seen once, with around 0.25% in the top ten. CDR3 length equals 14 residues. CDR1 is SQVTM and CDR2 is ANQGSEA in the germline V gene. V lost 0 bases to trimming and J lost 5 bases, with 13 bases between them. The genes are TRBV29-1 and TRBJ2-5, with D hard to call. Sample: cord blood. This TCR derives from a newborn girl in good health. DNA for the CDR3: TGCAGCGTTGAAGATGGCCAGCTGAGGGAGACCCAGTACTTC. It codes for CSVEDGQLRETQYF.